This T cell receptor beta chain originates from a study of blood T cell repertoires in COVID-19. The assay was immunoSEQ multiplex PCR, and TCRdb's table has in-frame clones only and misses some. The table includes 130,000 to 150,000 clones, roughly 88% detected once. Germline assignment: CDR1 SGHVS and CDR2 FNYEAQ. CDR3 length: 15 amino acids. V shed 5 bases, J shed 0 bases, and the junction held 3 bases outside the gene matches. V is TRBV7-6 and J is TRBJ2-2; 7 bases agree with TRBD2. The sequence derives from a woman aged 55-69 years with COVID-19, enrolled during active disease. The material sequenced was peripheral blood. The CDR3 sequence: CASSATSPNTGELFF. In DNA, the CDR3 is TGTGCCAGCAGCGCGACTAGCCCGAACACCGGGGAGCTGTTTTTT. Based on the CDR3 plus reference TRBV7-6 and TRBJ2-2, the full variable domain is GAGVSQSPRYKVTKRGQDVALRCDPISGHVSLYWYRQALGQGPEFLTYFNYEAQQDKSGLPNDRFSAERPEGSISTLTIQRTEQRDSAMYRCASSATSPNTGELFFGEGSRLTVL.